This is a list of T cell receptor beta chains from one sample in a study of cytomegalovirus exposure and HLA in healthy donors. Measured with immunoSEQ multiplex PCR; TCRdb has only the in-frame clones, and not every one. Of roughly 43,000 clones detected, around 77% appear once; the ten largest clones hold roughly 1.4%. Sequenced: PBMCs. Receptor source: a man in his thirties or forties in good health and CMV-seronegative. Each CDR3 is given with its conserved first and last residue. Fields, in order: J gene, D gene, clone size, V gene, CDR3 protein, CDR3 DNA. D genes are given only for firm matches. A row's size may be missing; if present it is once, few, many or a size class.

>TRBJ2-3|NA|few|TRBV6-4
CASSVGGTDTQYF
TGTGCCAGCAGTGTCGGGGGAACAGATACGCAGTATTTT
>TRBJ2-7|NA|NA|TRBV5-1
CASNDRPSSYEQYF
TGCGCCAGCAATGACAGGCCGAGCTCCTACGAGCAGTACTTC
>TRBJ1-2|TRBD1|few|TRBV30
CAWSVLDRGQGGYTF
TGTGCCTGGAGTGTACTGGATAGGGGGCAGGGTGGCTACACCTTC
>TRBJ2-7|NA|NA|TRBV7-2
CASSPRRSYEQYF
TGTGCCAGCAGCCCTAGACGCTCCTACGAGCAGTACTTC
>TRBJ2-5|NA|few|TRBV5-1
CASSLVPGAQETQYF
TGCGCCAGCAGCTTGGTTCCGGGAGCCCAAGAGACCCAGTACTTC
>TRBJ2-1|TRBD2|NA|TRBV11-2
CASSLSAGGFNEQFF
TGTGCCAGCAGCCTCTCAGCGGGAGGGTTCAATGAGCAGTTCTTC
>TRBJ2-2|TRBD2|few|TRBV5-6
CASAGLAGGLGTGELFF
TGTGCCAGCGCTGGACTAGCGGGAGGTTTGGGCACCGGGGAGCTGTTTTTT
>TRBJ2-5|TRBD2|NA|TRBV30
CARTGGETQYF
TGTGCCCGAACGGGGGGAGAGACCCAGTACTTC
>TRBJ2-1|TRBD2|NA|TRBV4-1
CASGQREGYNEQFF
TGCGCCAGCGGCCAGCGGGAGGGGTACAATGAGCAGTTCTTC
>TRBJ2-3|TRBD2|NA|TRBV9
CASSVGLAGVVPTDTQYF
TGTGCCAGCAGCGTAGGCCTAGCGGGAGTTGTTCCCACAGATACGCAGTATTTT
>TRBJ1-4|NA|NA|TRBV28
CASSLGRVDEKLFF
TGTGCCAGCAGTTTAGGCAGGGTGGATGAAAAACTGTTTTTT
>TRBJ2-5|NA|NA|TRBV7-9
CASRTGTAIETQYF
TGTGCCAGCCGAACAGGGACCGCTATAGAGACCCAGTACTTC
>TRBJ1-4|NA|NA|TRBV30
CACRRASNEKLFF
TGTGCCTGTAGGCGGGCTTCTAATGAAAAACTGTTTTTT
>TRBJ1-1|TRBD1|NA|TRBV15
CATSRDDRVGTEAFF
TGTGCCACCAGCAGAGATGACAGGGTCGGCACTGAAGCTTTCTTT
>TRBJ2-7|NA|NA|TRBV7-9
CSSSLAWSDRSSYEQYF
TGTTCCAGCAGCTTAGCGTGGAGCGACAGGTCTTCCTACGAGCAGTACTTC
>TRBJ2-5|TRBD2|NA|TRBV9
CASSVEPSGRTTETQYF
TGTGCCAGCAGCGTAGAACCCAGCGGGAGAACCACGGAGACCCAGTACTTC
>TRBJ1-3|TRBD1|NA|TRBV13
CASSSLGQGSMNTIYF
TGTGCCAGCAGCTCCCTTGGACAGGGAAGTATGAACACCATATATTTT
>TRBJ2-3|NA|NA|TRBV5-1
CASTTPPTDTQYF
TGCGCCAGCACCACACCGCCCACAGATACGCAGTATTTT
>TRBJ1-1|NA|few|TRBV25-1
CASSEKGQNTEAFF
TGTGCCAGCAGTGAAAAGGGACAGAACACTGAAGCTTTCTTT
>TRBJ1-1|NA|NA|TRBV5-4
CASSLVGDDTEAFF
TGTGCCAGCAGCTTGGTTGGAGACGACACTGAAGCTTTCTTT
>TRBJ2-7|TRBD2|NA|TRBV18
CASSQQTSGAYEQYF
TGTGCCAGCTCACAACAGACTAGCGGGGCCTACGAGCAGTACTTC
>TRBJ2-7|TRBD1|NA|TRBV18
CASSPQGQGRGEQYF
TGTGCCAGCTCACCTCAAGGACAGGGTCGAGGCGAGCAGTACTTC
>TRBJ2-7|TRBD1|NA|TRBV7-9
CASSLVDRGRYEQYF
TGTGCCAGCAGCTTAGTTGACAGGGGGCGGTACGAGCAGTACTTC
>TRBJ1-1|NA|NA|TRBV5-1
CASSMVGGAAEAFF
TGCGCCAGCAGCATGGTGGGGGGAGCGGCTGAAGCTTTCTTT
>TRBJ2-5|NA|NA|TRBV4-2
CASSQEWPGTQETQYF
TGTGCCAGCAGCCAAGAGTGGCCGGGGACTCAAGAGACCCAGTACTTC
>TRBJ2-7|TRBD1|NA|TRBV11-2
CASSLTGGYEQYF
TGTGCCAGCAGCTTAACAGGGGGTTACGAGCAGTACTTC
>TRBJ2-7|TRBD1|NA|TRBV19
CASRSSGTGTYEQYF
TGTGCCAGTAGATCCTCCGGGACAGGGACCTACGAGCAGTACTTC
>TRBJ2-1|TRBD1|NA|TRBV2
CASRGTGAYNEQFF
TGTGCCAGCAGGGGGACAGGGGCCTACAATGAGCAGTTCTTC
>TRBJ1-2|TRBD1|NA|TRBV4-3
CASSQAGTGGLNYGYTF
TGCGCCAGCAGCCAAGCTGGGACAGGGGGACTTAACTATGGCTACACCTTC
>TRBJ2-7|NA|NA|TRBV10-3
CAISESGGYEQYF
TGTGCCATCAGTGAGTCGGGGGGCTACGAGCAGTACTTC
>TRBJ1-2|NA|NA|TRBV14
CASSHTRNGYTF
TGTGCCAGCAGCCATACGAGGAATGGCTACACCTTC
>TRBJ2-3|TRBD2|NA|TRBV5-1
CASSLRSGRTDTQYF
TGCGCCAGCAGCTTGCGAAGCGGGAGAACAGATACGCAGTATTTT
>TRBJ1-1|TRBD1|NA|TRBV2
CASSTQGPEAFF
TGTGCCAGCAGTACACAGGGGCCTGAAGCTTTCTTT
>TRBJ2-1|TRBD2|few|TRBV28
CASSLGTSGSSYNEQFF
TGTGCCAGCAGTTTAGGGACTAGCGGAAGCTCCTACAATGAGCAGTTCTTC
>TRBJ2-3|NA|NA|TRBV5-4
CASSSSGLMVDTQYF
TGTGCCAGCAGCTCCTCGGGTCTTATGGTAGATACGCAGTATTTT
>TRBJ2-5|TRBD2|once|TRBV27
CASSPRAGDETQYF
TGTGCCAGCAGTCCCAGAGCGGGAGATGAGACCCAGTACTTC
>TRBJ2-3|TRBD2|NA|TRBV7-3
CASSRTSGARTDTQYF
TGTGCCAGCAGCAGGACTAGCGGGGCTCGCACAGATACGCAGTATTTT
>TRBJ2-5|NA|NA|TRBV30
CAWNWGGETQYF
TGTGCCTGGAACTGGGGAGGCGAGACCCAGTACTTC
>TRBJ1-2|TRBD1|NA|TRBV11-2
CASSLDRGSTYGYTF
TGTGCCAGCAGCTTAGACAGGGGGTCTACCTATGGCTACACCTTC
>TRBJ2-7|TRBD1|once|TRBV29-1
CSVLQGSYEQYF
TGCAGCGTTTTACAGGGGTCCTACGAGCAGTACTTC
>TRBJ2-5|TRBD2|NA|TRBV4-1
CASSHEIQGPLAGEYQETQYF
TGCGCCAGCAGCCACGAAATACAGGGGCCACTAGCGGGAGAGTACCAAGAGACCCAGTACTTC
>TRBJ1-1|NA|NA|TRBV7-2
CASSYDQGNTEAFF
TGTGCCAGCAGCTATGATCAGGGGAACACTGAAGCTTTCTTT
>TRBJ2-5|NA|NA|TRBV4-3
CASSQDPAGSETQYF
TGCGCCAGCAGCCAAGATCCGGCCGGGTCGGAGACCCAGTACTTC
>TRBJ2-5|NA|few|TRBV5-4
CASSLRLAQETQYF
TGTGCCAGCAGCTTGCGTCTAGCCCAAGAGACCCAGTACTTC
>TRBJ2-3|TRBD2|NA|TRBV29-1
CSVEASGSSGDTQYF
TGCAGCGTTGAGGCTAGCGGGAGTTCTGGAGATACGCAGTATTTT
>TRBJ2-7|TRBD1|NA|TRBV6-5
CASRNTWTGAYEQYF
TGTGCCAGCAGGAATACATGGACAGGGGCCTACGAGCAGTACTTC
>TRBJ2-3|NA|NA|TRBV5-1
CASSSDRGGLVSTDTQYF
TGCGCCAGCAGCTCCGACCGTGGAGGTCTTGTCAGTACAGATACGCAGTATTTT
>TRBJ2-2|TRBD2|few|TRBV7-9
CASSLGRSSGRRTGELFF
TGTGCCAGCAGCTTAGGTCGATCCAGCGGGAGGAGAACCGGGGAGCTGTTTTTT
>TRBJ2-5|TRBD1|NA|TRBV5-5
CASSLGTGVKETQYF
TGTGCCAGCAGCTTGGGGACAGGGGTAAAGGAGACCCAGTACTTC